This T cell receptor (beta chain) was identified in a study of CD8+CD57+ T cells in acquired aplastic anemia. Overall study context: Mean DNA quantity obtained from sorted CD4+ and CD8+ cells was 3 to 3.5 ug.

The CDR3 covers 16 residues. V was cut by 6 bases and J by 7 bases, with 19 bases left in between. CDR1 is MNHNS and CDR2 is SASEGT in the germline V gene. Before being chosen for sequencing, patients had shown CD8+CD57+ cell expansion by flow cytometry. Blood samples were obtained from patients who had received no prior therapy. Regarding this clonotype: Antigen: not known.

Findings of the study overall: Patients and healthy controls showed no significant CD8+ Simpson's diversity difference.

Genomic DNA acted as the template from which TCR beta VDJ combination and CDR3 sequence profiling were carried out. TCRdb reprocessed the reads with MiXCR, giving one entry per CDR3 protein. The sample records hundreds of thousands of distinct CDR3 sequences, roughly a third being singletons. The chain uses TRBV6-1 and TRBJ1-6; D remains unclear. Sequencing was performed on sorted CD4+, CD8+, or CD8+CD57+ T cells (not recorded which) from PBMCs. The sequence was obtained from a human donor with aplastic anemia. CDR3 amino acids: CASSNRRGMRNSPLHF. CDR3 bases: TGTGCCAGCAGCAACCGTCGAGGGATGCGAAATTCACCCCTCCACTTT.